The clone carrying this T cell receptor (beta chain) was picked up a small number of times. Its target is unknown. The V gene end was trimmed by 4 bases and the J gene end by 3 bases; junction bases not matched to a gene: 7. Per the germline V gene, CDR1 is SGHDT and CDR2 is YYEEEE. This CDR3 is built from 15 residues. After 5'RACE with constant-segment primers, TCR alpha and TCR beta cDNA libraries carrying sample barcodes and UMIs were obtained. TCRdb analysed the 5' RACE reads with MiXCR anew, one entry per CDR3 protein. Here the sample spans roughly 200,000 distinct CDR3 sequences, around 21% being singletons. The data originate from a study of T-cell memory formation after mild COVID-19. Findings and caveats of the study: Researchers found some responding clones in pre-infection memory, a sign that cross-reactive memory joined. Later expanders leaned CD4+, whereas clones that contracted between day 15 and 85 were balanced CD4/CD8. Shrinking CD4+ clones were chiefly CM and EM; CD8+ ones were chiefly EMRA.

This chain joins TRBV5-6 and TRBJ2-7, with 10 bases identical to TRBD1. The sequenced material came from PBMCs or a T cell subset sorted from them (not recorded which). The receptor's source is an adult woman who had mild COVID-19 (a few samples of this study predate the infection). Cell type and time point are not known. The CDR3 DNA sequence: TGTGCCAGCAGCCAACCCGGGACAGGGGACTACGAGCAGTACTTC. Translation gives CASSQPGTGDYEQYF.